This TCR beta chain is drawn from a study of OX40 agonist ivuxolimab in advanced cancers. Libraries were prepared by immunoSEQ multiplex PCR; TCRdb keeps only in-frame clonotypes and omits some of them. This sample carries approximately 94,000 clones, about 93% of them seen once, and the ten largest clones take 0.65% to 0.85%. This CDR3 has 14 amino acids. The V end lost 2 bases, the J end lost 5 bases, and 9 bases lay between the germline ends. Looked up from germline, CDR1 is ENHRY and CDR2 is SYGVKD. The sample in question was CD4+ or CD8+ T cells sorted from blood, obtained in a trial of the OX40 agonist ivuxolimab. J is TRBJ1-4 and V is TRBV10-3; D gene uncertain. The sequence was collected from an adult with an advanced solid tumor such as melanoma, head and neck, liver or kidney cancer. CDR3 DNA: TGTGCCATCAGTGAGACAGCTCGGAATGAAAAACTGTTTTTT. This sequence encodes CAISETARNEKLFF.